The 23 T cell receptor beta chains given below trace back to one sample, sequenced in a study of cytomegalovirus exposure and HLA in healthy donors. TCRdb keeps only in-frame clones here, not all; method: immunoSEQ multiplex PCR. The table has around 120,000 clones, approximately 90% seen once. Sequencing input: PBMCs. The receptors originated from a woman aged 18-29 years in good health and CMV-seronegative.

This clone came up once. The rearrangement links TRBV12-2 to TRBJ1-2; whether TRBD1, the table's D call, matches the DNA was not checked. TRBV12-2 is flagged as a pseudogene. This CDR3 comprises 18 residues. CDR3 residues: CASRFSVHIPHPLYGYTF. The CDR3 nucleotides are TGTGCAAGTCGCTTCAGTGTACACATCCCCCACCCCCTCTATGGCTACACCTTC.

V is TRBV7-8 and J is TRBJ2-1, with D hard to call. The germline V gene encodes CDR1 SGHVS and CDR2 FQNEAQ. Trimming cost V 5 bases and J 0 bases, with 11 bases left between them. CDR3 length equals 15 residues. For the CDR3, the DNA is TGTGCCAGCAGCCCCGACATAAGCTCCTACAATGAGCAGTTCTTC. It encodes CASSPDISSYNEQFF.

This chain joins TRBV10-2 and TRBJ2-3, with 8 bases fitting TRBD1. The length of the CDR3 is 14 residues. The V gene's germline CDR1 is WSHSY and CDR2 SAAADI. J lost 5 bases, V lost 4 bases, and 5 bases had no gene match. DNA for the CDR3: TGCGCCAGCAGTGTTAGCAGGGGGCGAGATACGCAGTATTTT. Its protein product is CASSVSRGRDTQYF.

J is TRBJ2-3 and V is TRBV11-3, with D unresolved. Germline V gene sequence: CDR1 SGHNT, CDR2 YENEEA. The CDR3 runs to 13 residues. V lost 3 bases and J 1 base, leaving 5 bases between the germline ends. CDR3 in amino acids: CASSFQGTDTQYF. The CDR3 DNA follows: TGTGCCAGCAGCTTTCAGGGCACAGATACGCAGTATTTT.

V is TRBV15 and J is TRBJ1-4, with a possible D match to TRBD1 (6 bases). Germline V gives CDR1 LNHNV, CDR2 YYDKDF (reference sequence). V was shortened by 3 bases and J by 8 bases, with 19 bases between the two germline ends. The CDR3 runs 16 residues. CDR3 loop: CATSRATGKGDEKLFF. CDR3 sequence (DNA): TGTGCCACCAGCAGGGCCACAGGGAAGGGAGACGAAAAACTGTTTTTT.

CDR3 nucleotide sequence: TGTGCCTGGAGTGTTCGGCTAGTCGGGAACACCGGGGAGCTGTTTTTT. Protein product: CAWSVRLVGNTGELFF. The genes are TRBV30 and TRBJ2-2; no definite D call. The ends were cut back, 0 bases at V and 1 base at J, with 12 bases in the middle. CDR1 and CDR2 from the germline V gene are GTSNPN and SVGIG (reference sequence). CDR3 length: 16 residues.

This chain uses TRBV5-1 with TRBJ2-3; a possible D gene is TRBD2 (6 bases). Trimming took off 4 bases at V and 0 bases at J, with 9 bases between the two ends. Germline values: CDR1 SGHRS, CDR2 YFSETQ. The CDR3 totals 14 residues. Here the CDR3 reads CASSTGGSTDTQYF. The CDR3 DNA follows: TGCGCCAGCAGCACAGGAGGGAGCACAGATACGCAGTATTTT.

The chain carries TRBV4-1 and TRBJ2-1; 10 bases agree with TRBD2. The CDR3 contains 18 residues. The germline V gene has CDR1 MGHRA and CDR2 YSYEKL. V lost 3 bases and J lost 9; bases outside the gene matches: 17. The CDR3 bases are TGCGCCAGCAGCCACTCCCCTGGGGCTAGCGGGAGAGGTGGTGAGCAGTTCTTC. Its protein is CASSHSPGASGRGGEQFF.

This clone was found once. The chain couples TRBV7-9 to TRBJ1-6, with a weak D call TRBD1 (5 bases). Germline V gene data show CDR1 as SEHNR and CDR2 as FQNEAQ (reference sequence). CDR3 size: 13 residues. V shed 5 bases and J shed 8 bases, with 10 bases lying between them. The CDR3 sequence: CASSPGGDSPLHF. Here the CDR3 DNA reads TGTGCCAGCAGCCCGGGGGGGGATTCACCCCTCCACTTT. Drawing the rest from reference TRBV7-9 and TRBJ1-6, the complete variable domain is DTGVSQNPRHKITKRGQNVTFRCDPISEHNRLYWYRQTLGQGPEFLTYFQNEAQLEKSRLLSDRFSAERPKGSFSTLEIQRTEQGDSAMYLCASSPGGDSPLHFGNGTRLTVT.

The V gene is TRBV6-6, the J gene TRBJ1-3; TRBD1 might be the D (6 bases). Between the trimmed V and J ends, which lost 0 bases and 4 bases, there was a span of 13 bases. The CDR3 runs 16 residues. Germline V gives CDR1 MNHNY, CDR2 SVGAGI (reference sequence). CDR3 nucleotide sequence: TGTGCCAGCAGTTACTCAGCGGGGGCGCAGGGAAACACCATATATTTT. Its protein product is CASSYSAGAQGNTIYF.

The CDR3: CASSLAGTKYNEQFF. DNA for the CDR3: TGTGCCAGCAGCTTGGCGGGAACGAAATACAATGAGCAGTTCTTC. The chain has TRBV5-6 and TRBJ2-1; perhaps TRBD2 as D (5 bases). This CDR3 spans 15 amino acids. CDR1 and CDR2 (germline): SGHDT, YYEEEE. V was trimmed by 0 bases and J by 4 bases, leaving 11 bases between them.

The chain uses TRBV19 and TRBJ1-5; D unresolved. Germline CDR1 LNHDA, CDR2 SQIVND (reference sequence). V lost 0 bases and J lost 6, with 9 bases in between. The CDR3 contains 14 residues. Written as DNA, the CDR3 is TGTGCCAGTAGTATAGATCCCGGGAGTCAGCCCCAGCATTTT. Protein sequence: CASSIDPGSQPQHF.

V gene TRBV5-8 combines with J gene TRBJ1-1; D gene ambiguous. The germline V gene encodes CDR1 SGHTS and CDR2 YDEGEE. CDR3 length: 16 amino acids. V dropped 0 bases and J dropped 0 bases, with 12 bases sitting between them. The CDR3 spells CASSLGVGEMNTEAFF. The CDR3 DNA follows: TGTGCCAGCAGCTTGGGGGTTGGAGAGATGAACACTGAAGCTTTCTTT.

The chain links TRBV4-3 to TRBJ1-3; TRBD1 matches 11 bases. CDR1 is LGHNA, CDR2 YSLEER, per germline. Trimming took 1 base from V and 7 from J; bases not matched to a gene: 0. This CDR3 is built from 14 residues. CDR3 nucleotide sequence: TGCGCCAGCAGCCAAGGGGACAGGGGGAACACCATATATTTT. Protein: CASSQGDRGNTIYF.

The chain uses TRBV30 and TRBJ2-2; 11 bases align to TRBD2. The CDR3 is made up of 18 amino acids. Germline V CDR1 and CDR2: GTSNPN, SVGIG (reference sequence). V was pared by 3 bases and J by 5 bases, with 14 bases of the junction left unmatched. The CDR3 region is CAWRGGVAGGSRTGELFF. Written as DNA, the CDR3 is TGTGCCTGGAGGGGAGGGGTAGCGGGAGGGTCCCGAACCGGGGAGCTGTTTTTT. Full variable domain (remainder filled in from reference TRBV30 and TRBJ2-2): SQTIHQWPATLVQPVGSPLSLECTVEGTSNPNLYWYRQAAGRGLQLLFYSVGIGQISSEVPQNLSASRPQDRQFILSSKKLLLSDSGFYLCAWRGGVAGGSRTGELFFGEGSRLTVL.

V gene TRBV5-8 combines with J gene TRBJ1-5; D is uncertain. Germline V gives CDR1 SGHTS, CDR2 YDEGEE. V was pared by 2 bases and J by 1 base, with 10 bases between. The CDR3 is 15 residues long. The CDR3 sequence: CASSFTGVSNQPQHF. The CDR3 nucleotides read TGTGCCAGCAGCTTTACGGGTGTGAGCAATCAGCCCCAGCATTTT.

The V call is TRBV4-1, the J call TRBJ1-4, with 9 bases matching TRBD1. Germline V CDR1 and CDR2: MGHRA, YSYEKL. The CDR3 sequence is 16 residues long. The junction had 9 bases not matched to a gene; V was cut back by 2 bases and J by 8 bases. CDR3 residues: CASSQLSYRGREKLFF. The CDR3, as DNA: TGCGCCAGCAGCCAACTTTCGTACAGGGGGCGGGAAAAACTGTTTTTT.

The chain is built from TRBV5-1 and TRBJ1-1; 9 bases align to TRBD1. Germline trimming cut 4 bases from V and 3 bases from J; bases unmatched to any gene: 7. Germline V gene sequence: CDR1 SGHRS, CDR2 YFSETQ. This CDR3 is built from 15 residues. The CDR3 nucleotides read TGCGCCAGCAGCCCACGGACAGGGGCGCACACTGAAGCTTTCTTT. This translates into CASSPRTGAHTEAFF.

The J gene is TRBJ1-3, the V gene TRBV4-1, with TRBD1 identical over 8 bases. Looked up from germline, CDR1 is MGHRA and CDR2 is YSYEKL. The CDR3 is 16 amino acids. After removal of 6 bases from V and 1 base from J, the junction contained 8 bases not matched to a gene. CDR3 bases: TGCGCCAGCAGTCTACAGACAGGGGTATCTGGAAACACCATATATTTT. It specifies CASSLQTGVSGNTIYF.

V is TRBV19 and J is TRBJ1-2; D call uncertain. Germline CDR1 is LNHDA and CDR2 is SQIVND (reference sequence). Trimming cost V 5 bases and J 7 bases, with 8 bases left between them. There are 11 residues in the CDR3. The CDR3 here is CASSRVGGYTF. For the CDR3, the DNA is TGTGCCAGTAGTCGAGTTGGTGGCTACACCTTC.

The rearrangement uses TRBV6-5 and TRBJ2-3, with 9 bases identical to TRBD2. The germline V gene has CDR1 MNHEY and CDR2 SVGAGI. After removal of 2 bases from V and 1 base from J, the junction contained 1 base not matched to a gene. The CDR3 is 15 amino acids. The CDR3 nucleotides are TGTGCCAGCAGTTACGTAGCGGGGGGCACAGATACGCAGTATTTT. This gives the protein CASSYVAGGTDTQYF.

The chain carries TRBV5-6 and TRBJ2-1, with 7 positions matching TRBD2. The V gene's germline CDR1 is SGHDT and CDR2 YYEEEE. The ends lost 6 bases at V and 8 bases at J; junction bases unmatched: 17. This CDR3 comprises 16 residues. DNA of the CDR3: TGTGCCAGCACCAGCTTAGGCGGGAGTAATCTCTATGAGCAGTTCTTC. It encodes CASTSLGGSNLYEQFF.

The V and J genes are TRBV5-6 and TRBJ2-3, with TRBD1 matching over 8 bases. The V gene's germline CDR1 is SGHDT and CDR2 YYEEEE. V lost 4 bases to trimming and J lost 4 bases; unmatched junction nucleotides: 8. The CDR3 extends over 15 amino acids. CDR3 loop: CASSGTGRWADTQYF. As DNA, the CDR3 is TGTGCCAGCAGCGGGACAGGCCGGTGGGCAGATACGCAGTATTTT.